This T cell receptor beta chain was sequenced in a study of control samples from healthy donors and cancer patients. The ends lost 3 bases at V and 0 bases at J; junction bases unmatched: 6. The germline V gene encodes CDR1 KGHSH and CDR2 LQKENI. CDR3 length: 16 amino acids. Sequenced by immunoSEQ multiplex PCR; TCRdb stores in-frame clones only, minus some. Here the sample spans over 100,000 clones, roughly 91% being singletons. The genes are TRBV18 and TRBJ2-3; 7 nucleotides align to TRBD2. The sequenced material came from blood. The clonotype was recovered from a woman between 50 and 59 years old in good health. CDR3 coding DNA: TGTGCCAGCTCACCGCGGCGGGAGACTAGCACAGATACGCAGTATTTT. It codes for CASSPRRETSTDTQYF. Based on the CDR3 plus reference TRBV18 and TRBJ2-3, the full variable domain is NAGVMQNPRHLVRRRGQEARLRCSPMKGHSHVYWYRQLPEEGLKFMVYLQKENIIDESGMPKERFSAEFPKEGPSILRIQQVVRGDSAAYFCASSPRRETSTDTQYFGPGTRLTVL.